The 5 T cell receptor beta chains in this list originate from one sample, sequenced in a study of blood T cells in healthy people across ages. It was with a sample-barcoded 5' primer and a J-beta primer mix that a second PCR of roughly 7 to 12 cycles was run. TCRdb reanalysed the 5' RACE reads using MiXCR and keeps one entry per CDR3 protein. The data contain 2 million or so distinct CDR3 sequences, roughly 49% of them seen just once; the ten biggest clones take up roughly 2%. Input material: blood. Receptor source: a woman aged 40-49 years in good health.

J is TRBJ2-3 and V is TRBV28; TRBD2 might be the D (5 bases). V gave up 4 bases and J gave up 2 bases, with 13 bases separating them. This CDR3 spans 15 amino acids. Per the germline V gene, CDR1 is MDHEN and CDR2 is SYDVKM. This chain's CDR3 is CASSSPGRPTDTQYF. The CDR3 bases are TGTGCCAGCAGTTCTCCGGGGAGACCCACAGATACGCAGTATTTT.

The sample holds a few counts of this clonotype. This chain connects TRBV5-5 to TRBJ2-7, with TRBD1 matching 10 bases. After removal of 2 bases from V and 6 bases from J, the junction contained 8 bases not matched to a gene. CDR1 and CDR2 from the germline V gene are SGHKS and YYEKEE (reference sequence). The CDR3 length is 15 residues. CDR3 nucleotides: TGTGCCAGCAGCTTACCGGGACAGGGGTATGGCGAGCAGTACTTC. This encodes CASSLPGQGYGEQYF.

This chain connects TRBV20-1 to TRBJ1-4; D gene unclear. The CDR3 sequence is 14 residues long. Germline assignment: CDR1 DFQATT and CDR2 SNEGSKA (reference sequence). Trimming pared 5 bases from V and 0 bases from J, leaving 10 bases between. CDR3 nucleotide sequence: TGCAGTGCTGCTGACACCGCAACTAATGAAAAACTGTTTTTT. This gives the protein CSAADTATNEKLFF.

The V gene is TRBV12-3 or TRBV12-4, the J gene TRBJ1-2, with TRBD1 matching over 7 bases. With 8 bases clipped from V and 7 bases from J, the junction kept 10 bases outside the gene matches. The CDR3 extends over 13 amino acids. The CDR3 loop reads CASLSEGASGYTF. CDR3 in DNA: TGTGCCAGCCTCAGCGAGGGGGCGAGTGGCTACACCTTC.

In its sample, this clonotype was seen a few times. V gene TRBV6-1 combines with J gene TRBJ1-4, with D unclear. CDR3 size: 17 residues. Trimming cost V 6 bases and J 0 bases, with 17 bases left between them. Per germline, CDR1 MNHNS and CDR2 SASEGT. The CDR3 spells CASSPLAQWATNEKLFF. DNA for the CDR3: TGTGCCAGCAGCCCACTGGCCCAGTGGGCAACTAATGAAAAACTGTTTTTT.